This is a list of T cell receptor beta chains from one sample in a study of blood T cell repertoires in COVID-19. Clones were sequenced by immunoSEQ multiplex PCR, and TCRdb holds only the in-frame ones, with some missing. Found here are fewer than 250,000 clones, roughly 84% of them singletons; the top ten hold approximately 7.2%. Sequenced material: PBMCs or T cells enriched from blood (not recorded which). All receptors come from a young man in a cohort exposed to, infected with or recovered from COVID-19 (not recorded which). Each CDR3 is given with its conserved first and last residue. Fields, in order: CDR3 protein, CDR3 DNA, clone size, CDR3 length, V gene, D gene, J gene. The D gene is left open where the match is weak. Clone size is shown for a subset of rows, as once, few, many or a class of expanded clone.

CASSQVPGGIGGDGYTF | TGCGCCAGCAGCCAAGTCCCAGGGGGAATTGGCGGAGATGGCTACACCTTC | NA | 17 | TRBV4-1 | TRBD1 | TRBJ1-2
CATSRESGTGELFF | TGTGCCACCAGCAGAGAAAGCGGCACCGGGGAGCTGTTTTTT | NA | 14 | TRBV15 | NA | TRBJ2-2
CASLRDRGNSPLHF | TGTGCCAGTCTACGTGACAGGGGTAATTCACCCCTCCACTTT | NA | 14 | TRBV6-5 | TRBD1 | TRBJ1-6
CASSYPGNEQFF | TGTGCCAGCAGTTACCCGGGAAATGAGCAGTTCTTC | NA | 12 | TRBV6-5 | NA | TRBJ2-1
CASSFSRDNNEQFF | TGTGCCAGCAGCTTTAGCAGGGACAACAATGAGCAGTTCTTC | once | 14 | TRBV11-2 | NA | TRBJ2-1
CASSRNGPLHF | TGTGCCAGCAGCAGAAACGGTCCCCTCCACTTT | NA | 11 | TRBV7-2 | NA | TRBJ1-6
CAGKLLTGELFF | TGCGCCGGCAAGCTTTTGACCGGGGAGCTGTTTTTT | NA | 12 | TRBV4-3 | NA | TRBJ2-2
CASSRRGARGGEAFF | TGTGCCAGCAGCCGCAGGGGGGCAAGGGGTGGTGAAGCTTTCTTT | NA | 15 | TRBV5-6 | TRBD1 | TRBJ1-1
CASSIGAGKVNYGYTF | TGTGCCAGTAGTATCGGTGCAGGGAAGGTGAACTATGGCTACACCTTC | NA | 16 | TRBV19 | NA | TRBJ1-2
CASGGSGSETQYF | TGTGCTAGTGGAGGATCAGGGTCAGAGACCCAGTACTTC | NA | 13 | TRBV12-5 | NA | TRBJ2-5
CAIPREGDNEQFF | TGTGCCATACCTCGGGAGGGCGACAATGAGCAGTTCTTC | NA | 13 | TRBV14 | TRBD2 | TRBJ2-1
CASSPGGENEKLFF | TGTGCCAGCAGCCCAGGGGGCGAAAATGAAAAACTGTTTTTT | NA | 14 | TRBV28 | TRBD1 | TRBJ1-4
CASILGTATEAFF | TGTGCCAGCATTCTAGGGACAGCAACTGAAGCTTTCTTT | NA | 13 | TRBV28 | TRBD1 | TRBJ1-1
CASSPTWNTEAFF | TGCGCCAGCAGCCCGACTTGGAACACTGAAGCTTTCTTT | NA | 13 | TRBV5-1 | NA | TRBJ1-1
CASSLAGETDTQYF | TGTGCCAGCAGCCTGGCGGGAGAGACAGATACGCAGTATTTT | few | 14 | TRBV6-4 | TRBD2 | TRBJ2-3
CARQWLTTTNEQFF | TGTGCCAGGCAGTGGCTGACGACTACCAATGAGCAGTTCTTC | NA | 14 | TRBV5-8 | NA | TRBJ2-1